This passage covers 22 T cell receptor beta chains from one sample sequenced in a study of OX40 agonist ivuxolimab in advanced cancers. The assay was immunoSEQ multiplex PCR, and TCRdb's table has in-frame clones only and misses some. This table has tens of thousands of clones, about 90% appearing once. The starting material was CD4+ or CD8+ T cells sorted from blood, obtained in a trial of the OX40 agonist ivuxolimab. The receptors come from an adult with an advanced solid tumor such as melanoma, head and neck, liver or kidney cancer.

The chain couples TRBV5-5 to TRBJ2-7; no clear D gene. This CDR3 comprises 15 residues. V was pared by 3 bases and J by 0 bases, with 13 bases between. Germline CDR1 and CDR2: SGHKS and YYEKEE (reference sequence). Here the CDR3 DNA reads TGTGCCAGCAGCTCCGCCTCGTGGAGCTCCTACGAGCAGTACTTC. Translated: CASSSASWSSYEQYF.

The J gene is TRBJ1-1, the V gene TRBV6-1; TRBD1 agrees at 7 bases. V gave up 8 bases and J gave up 6 bases; unmatched junction bases: 12. This CDR3 is 14 amino acids long. The germline V gene has CDR1 MNHNS and CDR2 SASEGT. CDR3 residues: CASLRQGVRAEAFF. CDR3 DNA sequence: TGTGCCAGCCTTAGGCAGGGGGTGAGGGCTGAAGCTTTCTTT.

The chain couples TRBV6-6 to TRBJ1-5, with 10 bases fitting TRBD1. Germline CDR1 MNHNY, CDR2 SVGAGI (reference sequence). The CDR3 extends over 12 amino acids. The CDR3 protein is CVSGQGYQPQHF. The CDR3 coding sequence is TGTGTATCGGGACAGGGGTATCAGCCCCAGCATTTT.

The chain couples TRBV21-1 to TRBJ1-2. TRBV21-1 is recorded as a pseudogene. The CDR3 covers 19 residues. The CDR3 bases are TGTGCCAGCAGCAAAACCAACCGGGCCACAAGGAACGCCTTCTATGGCTACACCTTC. Protein sequence: CASSKTNRATRNAFYGYTF.

The chain has TRBV5-6 and TRBJ1-3, with unresolved D. Trimming took off 4 bases at V and 0 bases at J, with 14 bases between the two ends. CDR3 length: 16 amino acids. Germline CDR1 is SGHDT and CDR2 is YYEEEE. This CDR3 is CASSRMLDSSGNTIYF. The CDR3 region has the DNA TGTGCCAGCAGCCGTATGCTAGATTCCTCTGGAAACACCATATATTTT. The full variable domain, with the rest looked up from reference TRBV5-6 and TRBJ1-3, is DAGVTQSPTHLIKTRGQQVTLRCSPKSGHDTVSWYQQALGQGPQFIFQYYEEEERQRGNFPDRFSGHQFPNYSSELNVNALLLGDSALYLCASSRMLDSSGNTIYFGEGSWLTVV.

The rearrangement links TRBV5-1 to TRBJ1-4, with D possibly being TRBD1 (6 bases). V lost 4 bases, J lost 7 bases, and 14 bases lay in between. The CDR3 sequence is 14 residues long. CDR1 is SGHRS and CDR2 is YFSETQ in the germline V gene. CDR3 in amino acids: CASSANRGPEKLFF. CDR3 coding DNA: TGCGCCAGCAGCGCGAACCGGGGGCCTGAAAAACTGTTTTTT. Variable domain in full (rest from reference TRBV5-1 and TRBJ1-4): KAGVTQTPRYLIKTRGQQVTLSCSPISGHRSVSWYQQTPGQGLQFLFEYFSETQRNKGNFPGRFSGRQFSNSRSEMNVSTLELGDSALYLCASSANRGPEKLFFGSGTQLSVL.

The genes are TRBV6-5 and TRBJ2-2; the match to TRBD2 covers 7 bases. V lost 8 bases, J lost 5 bases, and 8 bases stayed unmatched. CDR1 and CDR2 (germline): MNHEY, SVGAGI. This CDR3 is 14 amino acids long. The CDR3 DNA reads as TGTGCCAGCCAACAGCCGGGAGGAACCGGGGAGCTGTTTTTT. Protein product: CASQQPGGTGELFF.

The V gene is TRBV19, the J gene TRBJ1-2, with TRBD1 matching over 8 bases. The CDR3 totals 13 residues. The germline V gene has CDR1 LNHDA and CDR2 SQIVND (reference sequence). Trimming at V came to 6 bases and at J to 6 bases, leaving 6 bases not matched to a gene. CDR3 nucleotides: TGTGCCAGTAGGACCGGACAGGGCCATGGCTACACCTTC. Translated: CASRTGQGHGYTF.

The rearrangement links TRBV10-3 to TRBJ2-7; 10 bases map to TRBD1. Germline V gene sequence: CDR1 ENHRY, CDR2 SYGVKD. With 0 bases clipped from V and 3 bases from J, the junction kept 5 bases outside the gene matches. This CDR3 region has 16 residues. The CDR3 loop is CAISESGTGAIYEQYF. CDR3 in DNA: TGTGCCATCAGTGAGTCGGGGACAGGGGCAATCTACGAGCAGTACTTC.

The CDR3 DNA follows: TGTGCCAGCAGACAAAGCGGATTAGGGACTAGCGGGAGACGGCCCTACAATGAGCAGTTCTTC. Protein: CASRQSGLGTSGRRPYNEQFF. The V call is TRBV27, the J call TRBJ2-1, with 14 nucleotides matching TRBD2. Trimming took 6 bases from V and 2 from J; bases not matched to a gene: 18. Germline assignment: CDR1 MNHEY and CDR2 SMNVEV (reference sequence). The CDR3 length is 21 residues.

The sample holds one count of this clone. V gene TRBV5-1 combines with J gene TRBJ1-2, with TRBD1 as a possible D gene (6 bases). The V gene's germline CDR1 is SGHRS and CDR2 YFSETQ. The ends were cut back, 0 bases at V and 6 bases at J, with 15 bases in the middle. The CDR3 runs to 15 residues. CDR3 region: CASSLAYAGVHGYTF. CDR3 nucleotide sequence: TGCGCCAGCAGCTTGGCCTATGCAGGGGTCCATGGCTACACCTTC.

Of note for this clone: A read error may account for a junction end that differs from germline. CDR3 amino acids: CASSRGFYNEQFF. CDR3 DNA sequence: TGTGCTAGCAGCCGAGGGTTCTACAATGAGCAGTTCTTC. This chain joins TRBV7-7 and TRBJ2-1; D may be TRBD2 (5 bases). CDR1 and CDR2 from the germline V gene are SSHAT and FNYEAQ (reference sequence). The CDR3 has 13 residues.

V is TRBV11-3 and J is TRBJ2-6; D gene ambiguous. CDR1 and CDR2 from the germline V gene are SGHNT and YENEEA. V was shortened by 4 bases and J by 4 bases, with 11 bases between the two germline ends. The CDR3 is 15 residues long. For the CDR3, the DNA is TGTGCCAGCAGCTCTTCCGGCTCCGGGGCCAACGTCCTGACTTTC. Residues: CASSSSGSGANVLTF.

The rearrangement uses TRBV29-1 and TRBJ1-1; a possible D gene is TRBD1 (5 bases). Per the germline V gene, CDR1 is SQVTM and CDR2 is ANQGSEA. V gave up 7 bases and J gave up 1 base, with 13 bases separating them. This CDR3 contains 13 residues. The CDR3 sequence: CSARTPANTEAFF. CDR3 in DNA: TGCAGCGCCCGGACACCCGCGAACACTGAAGCTTTCTTT.

The gene calls are TRBV6-6 and TRBJ1-5, with 7 bases identical to TRBD1. The CDR3 length is 15 residues. J lost 4 bases, V lost 6 bases, and 9 bases had no gene match. Per germline, CDR1 MNHNY and CDR2 SVGAGI (reference sequence). CDR3 sequence (DNA): TGTGCCAGCAGGACGACAGGGCGAAAAAATCAGCCCCAGCATTTT. This sequence encodes CASRTTGRKNQPQHF.

This clone showed up just once. The chain links TRBV5-4 to TRBJ2-1; possibly TRBD2 for D (5 bases). The V end was cut by 4 bases, the J end by 2 bases, with 16 bases between. Germline-derived CDR1 and CDR2 are SGHNT and YYREEE (reference sequence). The CDR3 totals 16 residues. The CDR3 spells CASSLLGGGTYNEQFF. For the CDR3, the DNA is TGTGCCAGCAGCCTTCTCGGCGGAGGAACCTACAATGAGCAGTTCTTC.

The V call is TRBV27, the J call TRBJ2-3, with D possibly being TRBD1 or TRBD2 (5 bases each). The CDR3 has 13 amino acids. Trimming removed 3 bases at V and 9 bases at J, with 13 bases between. The germline gives CDR1 MNHEY, CDR2 SMNVEV (reference sequence). This CDR3 is CASSFWDRPTQYF. The DNA for the CDR3 is TGTGCCAGCAGTTTTTGGGACCGGCCCACGCAGTATTTT.

The V gene is TRBV6-1, the J gene TRBJ2-7, with D unclear. V lost 7 bases and J 8 bases, leaving 12 bases between the germline ends. CDR3 size: 11 residues. Germline values: CDR1 MNHNS, CDR2 SASEGT. CDR3 in amino acids: CASMPGRQQYF. DNA of the CDR3: TGTGCCAGCATGCCGGGCCGACAGCAGTACTTC.

The chain links TRBV7-3 to TRBJ2-5; D is possibly TRBD2 (6 bases). The V gene's germline CDR1 is SGHTA and CDR2 FQGTGA. The CDR3 spans 14 residues. The ends were cut back, 5 bases at V and 5 bases at J, with 15 bases in the middle. The CDR3 protein is CASSPGTLGETQYF. The CDR3 bases are TGTGCCAGCAGCCCCGGGACTTTGGGGGAGACCCAGTACTTC.

There are a few counts of this clone. V is TRBV5-1 and J is TRBJ1-5; D is uncertain. This CDR3 has 14 residues. The ends were cut back, 0 bases at V and 1 base at J, with 5 bases in the middle. Germline-derived CDR1 and CDR2 are SGHRS and YFSETQ. The CDR3 bases are TGCGCCAGCAGCTTGGATGACAGCAATCAGCCCCAGCATTTT. As protein: CASSLDDSNQPQHF. The full variable domain, completed using reference TRBV5-1 and TRBJ1-5, is KAGVTQTPRYLIKTRGQQVTLSCSPISGHRSVSWYQQTPGQGLQFLFEYFSETQRNKGNFPGRFSGRQFSNSRSEMNVSTLELGDSALYLCASSLDDSNQPQHFGDGTRLSIL.

This chain links TRBV28 with TRBJ1-1; possible D gene TRBD1, 5 bases. Germline CDR1 MDHEN, CDR2 SYDVKM. The V end lost 6 bases, the J end lost 1 base, and 12 bases lay between the germline ends. The CDR3 totals 14 residues. CDR3 DNA: TGTGCCAGCAGATCGGGACCCGGGAACACTGAAGCTTTCTTT. It encodes CASRSGPGNTEAFF. The complete variable domain, with remaining parts taken from reference TRBV28 and TRBJ1-1, reads DVKVTQSSRYLVKRTGEKVFLECVQDMDHENMFWYRQDPGLGLRLIYFSYDVKMKEKGDIPEGYSVSREKKERFSLILESASTNQTSMYLCASRSGPGNTEAFFGQGTRLTVV.

The chain carries TRBV5-1 and TRBJ1-2; perhaps TRBD1 as D (6 bases). Trimming cost V 4 bases and J 6 bases, with 16 bases left between them. The germline gives CDR1 SGHRS, CDR2 YFSETQ. There are 14 residues in the CDR3. The CDR3 region has the DNA TGCGCCAGCAGCCTAGAACAGGGAACGGATGGCTACACCTTC. Protein sequence: CASSLEQGTDGYTF.